Listed here are 27 T cell receptor beta chains from one sample, sequenced in a study of somatic mutations in cytotoxic T cells in rheumatoid arthritis. This table comes from immunoSEQ multiplex PCR, and its TCRdb copy is limited to in-frame clones, with some not included. The sample has 9,500 to 15,000 clones, roughly 80% seen once; the top ten hold approximately 15%. Sample: CD8+ T cells sorted from blood. The receptor set was obtained from a woman in her sixties or seventies in good health.

This chain links TRBV9 with TRBJ1-3; D is unresolved. From germline, CDR1 is SGDLS and CDR2 YYNGEE. The CDR3 totals 15 residues. Trimming pared 6 bases from V and 0 bases from J, leaving 13 bases between. CDR3 residues: CASTVGLTSGNTIYF. The DNA of the CDR3 is TGTGCCAGCACCGTCGGGTTAACCTCTGGAAACACCATATATTTT.

The CDR3 is CASSKGGAGAYEQYF. CDR3 nucleotide sequence: TGTGCCAGCAGCAAAGGTGGGGCAGGGGCGTACGAGCAGTACTTC. This chain joins TRBV21-1 and TRBJ2-7; TRBD1, the D gene given by the table, was not confirmed from the DNA. TRBV21-1 is a known pseudogene. The CDR3 consists of 15 residues.

CDR3 sequence reads: CASSLALGEMRDEQYF. The CDR3 region has the DNA TGTGCCAGCAGCTTAGCCCTTGGGGAGATGCGCGACGAGCAGTACTTC. The chain has TRBV7-6 and TRBJ2-7, with a weak D call TRBD2 (5 bases). Between the trimmed V and J ends, which lost 0 bases and 5 bases, there was a span of 17 bases. The CDR3 loop spans 16 amino acids. Germline lookup yields CDR1 SGHVS and CDR2 FNYEAQ. The variable domain in full, completed from reference TRBV7-6 and TRBJ2-7, reads GAGVSQSPRYKVTKRGQDVALRCDPISGHVSLYWYRQALGQGPEFLTYFNYEAQQDKSGLPNDRFSAERPEGSISTLTIQRTEQRDSAMYRCASSLALGEMRDEQYFGPGTRLTVT.

This clone appeared a single time. This rearrangement joins TRBV14 to TRBJ1-6, with TRBD1 matching 7 bases. The CDR3 is 15 residues long. CDR1 and CDR2 from the germline V gene are SGHDN and FVKESK. After removal of 3 bases from V and 5 bases from J, the junction contained 4 bases not matched to a gene. The CDR3: CASSHSGTDNSPLHF. CDR3 coding DNA: TGTGCCAGCAGCCATTCCGGGACAGATAATTCACCCCTCCACTTT.

This sequence joins TRBV30 and TRBJ2-5; 8 positions agree with TRBD2. V was pared by 2 bases and J by 5 bases, with 1 base of the junction left unmatched. The CDR3 is 12 amino acids. Germline V gene data show CDR1 as GTSNPN and CDR2 as SVGIG (reference sequence). CDR3: CAWSSGGETQYF. Here the CDR3 DNA reads TGTGCCTGGAGTTCGGGGGGGGAGACCCAGTACTTC.

The gene calls are TRBV15 and TRBJ1-5; perhaps TRBD1 as D (5 bases). This CDR3 comprises 14 residues. Germline CDR1 is LNHNV and CDR2 is YYDKDF (reference sequence). The V end was cut by 4 bases, the J end by 5 bases, with 12 bases between. CDR3 protein: CATSNRGADQPQHF. DNA for the CDR3: TGTGCCACCAGCAACCGTGGGGCGGATCAGCCCCAGCATTTT. The variable domain in full, completed from reference TRBV15 and TRBJ1-5, reads DAMVIQNPRYQVTQFGKPVTLSCSQTLNHNVMYWYQQKSSQAPKLLFHYYDKDFNNEADTPDNFQSRRPNTSFCFLDIRSPGLGDTAMYLCATSNRGADQPQHFGDGTRLSIL.

In its sample, this clone was seen a few times. The V and J genes are TRBV18 and TRBJ2-7; possibly TRBD2 for D (6 bases). CDR3 length equals 15 residues. In germline, CDR1 is KGHSH, CDR2 LQKENI. Between the trimmed V and J ends, which lost 0 bases and 5 bases, there was a span of 14 bases. The CDR3 region is CASSPPVGGMDEQYF. CDR3 nucleotides: TGTGCCAGCTCACCACCTGTCGGGGGTATGGACGAGCAGTACTTC.

The chain recombines TRBV7-9 with TRBJ2-2; 7 nucleotides align to TRBD1. The germline V gene has CDR1 SEHNR and CDR2 FQNEAQ (reference sequence). The CDR3 spans 13 residues. J gave up 5 bases and V 4 bases, and 1 base lay outside the gene matches. Here the CDR3 DNA reads TGTGCCAGCAGCTCACAGGGGACCGGGGAGCTGTTTTTT. It translates to CASSSQGTGELFF.

V usage is TRBV6-5 and J usage is TRBJ1-1, with a possible D match to TRBD1 (5 bases). This CDR3 is 13 amino acids long. V dropped 5 bases and J dropped 4 bases, with 11 bases sitting between them. From germline, CDR1 is MNHEY and CDR2 SVGAGI. The CDR3 region has the DNA TGTGCCAGCAGTCTACAGGTTTCCACTGAAGCTTTCTTT. Translation: CASSLQVSTEAFF.

The chain has TRBV13 and TRBJ1-2; TRBD1 matches 11 bases. In germline, CDR1 is PRHDT, CDR2 FYEKMQ (reference sequence). After removal of 7 bases from V and 8 bases from J, the junction contained 6 bases not matched to a gene. The CDR3 is made up of 13 amino acids. The CDR3 loop is CASTGTGGRGYTF. In DNA form, the CDR3 reads TGTGCCAGCACCGGGACAGGGGGTAGGGGCTACACCTTC.

The chain combines TRBV13 with TRBJ1-4; perhaps TRBD1 as D (5 bases). The germline V and J ends were trimmed by 4 bases and 0 bases, with 12 bases remaining between them. The germline gives CDR1 PRHDT, CDR2 FYEKMQ (reference sequence). The CDR3 extends over 16 amino acids. CDR3 residues: CASSSGYTATNEKLFF. The CDR3 nucleotides read TGTGCCAGCAGCTCAGGGTATACGGCAACTAATGAAAAACTGTTTTTT.

V and J are TRBV2 and TRBJ2-2; no clear D. Trimming removed 8 bases from V and 6 bases from J, with 7 bases in between. Germline V gene sequence: CDR1 SNHLY, CDR2 FYNNEI. CDR3 length equals 11 residues. CDR3 region: CASDKSGELFF. The CDR3 nucleotides are TGTGCCAGCGACAAGTCCGGGGAGCTGTTTTTT.

This chain uses TRBV2 with TRBJ2-7; a possible D gene is TRBD1 (6 bases). This CDR3 is 12 amino acids long. Germline V gene lookup returns CDR1 SNHLY and CDR2 FYNNEI. Trimming cost V 6 bases and J 3 bases, with 9 bases left between them. The CDR3 sequence: CASRDSYYEQYF. The CDR3 coding sequence is TGTGCCAGCAGGGACAGCTACTACGAGCAGTACTTC.

The chain is built from TRBV5-1 and TRBJ2-3; 8 positions agree with TRBD2. The CDR3 loop spans 15 amino acids. CDR1 SGHRS and CDR2 YFSETQ come from the germline V gene. V shed 4 bases and J 3 bases; nucleotides not matched to a gene: 7. As DNA, the CDR3 is TGCGCCAGCAGCCAAGGAACTAGCGGAACAGATACGCAGTATTTT. Its protein product is CASSQGTSGTDTQYF.

V usage is TRBV28 and J usage is TRBJ2-3; D possibly corresponds to TRBD2 (6 bases). Germline CDR1 and CDR2: MDHEN and SYDVKM. This CDR3 contains 15 residues. V gave up 2 bases and J gave up 2 bases, with 11 bases separating them. CDR3 coding DNA: TGTGCCAGCAGTTTAGGCGGGGCCGTCACAGATACGCAGTATTTT. As protein: CASSLGGAVTDTQYF.

This chain connects TRBV7-8 to TRBJ1-3; D ambiguous. V gave up 1 base and J gave up 1 base, with 5 bases separating them. From germline, CDR1 is SGHVS and CDR2 FQNEAQ. The CDR3 consists of 14 residues. The CDR3 here is CASSLGSSGNTIYF. The CDR3 DNA follows: TGTGCCAGCAGCTTAGGTAGTTCTGGAAACACCATATATTTT.

This chain links TRBV30 with TRBJ2-1, with D tentatively TRBD1 (8 bases). From germline, CDR1 is GTSNPN and CDR2 SVGIG (reference sequence). V shed 7 bases and J shed 6 bases, with 28 bases lying between them. The CDR3 is 17 residues long. The CDR3 sequence is CASHRTGQRGKANEQFF. The CDR3 region has the DNA TGTGCCTCCCACCGGACAGGGCAGCGGGGAAAGGCCAATGAGCAGTTCTTC. Drawing the rest from reference TRBV30 and TRBJ2-1, the complete variable domain is SQTIHQWPATLVQPVGSPLSLECTVEGTSNPNLYWYRQAAGRGLQLLFYSVGIGQISSEVPQNLSASRPQDRQFILSSKKLLLSDSGFYLCASHRTGQRGKANEQFFGPGTRLTVL.

The rearrangement links TRBV15 to TRBJ2-3; weak D call: TRBD2 (7 bases). Germline V CDR1 and CDR2: LNHNV, YYDKDF (reference sequence). CDR3 length: 16 residues. V dropped 0 bases and J dropped 5 bases, with 15 bases sitting between them. Written as DNA, the CDR3 is TGTGCCACCAGCAGAGATTTGGGGGGGCAGGGAGATACGCAGTATTTT. It yields the protein CATSRDLGGQGDTQYF. The whole variable domain, filled in from reference TRBV15 and TRBJ2-3, reads DAMVIQNPRYQVTQFGKPVTLSCSQTLNHNVMYWYQQKSSQAPKLLFHYYDKDFNNEADTPDNFQSRRPNTSFCFLDIRSPGLGDTAMYLCATSRDLGGQGDTQYFGPGTRLTVL.

The chain is built from TRBV7-9 and TRBJ2-7, with 9 bases matching TRBD1. The trim removed 5 bases at V and 2 bases at J, leaving 4 bases unmatched. CDR3 size: 14 residues. In germline, CDR1 is SEHNR, CDR2 FQNEAQ (reference sequence). In DNA form, the CDR3 reads TGTGCCAGCAGCGCCGACAGGGGGGCCTACGAGCAGTACTTC. Its protein is CASSADRGAYEQYF.

V gene TRBV27 combines with J gene TRBJ2-3; D perhaps matches TRBD2 (7 bases). This CDR3 comprises 15 residues. V was cut by 0 bases and J by 5 bases, with 12 bases left in between. Germline V gives CDR1 MNHEY, CDR2 SMNVEV (reference sequence). CDR3 DNA: TGTGCCAGCAGTTTATCGAAGGGGGAGGGAGATACGCAGTATTTT. It yields the protein CASSLSKGEGDTQYF.

The rearrangement joins TRBV4-1 to TRBJ2-1; 7 bases align to TRBD1. This CDR3 region has 14 residues. Germline V CDR1 and CDR2: MGHRA, YSYEKL. Losses at the gene ends were 5 bases for V and 8 bases for J; bases not matched to a gene: 9. The CDR3 here is CASSSGQSMDEQFF. The CDR3 DNA reads as TGCGCCAGCAGCTCGGGACAGTCAATGGATGAGCAGTTCTTC.

About this clone itself: Sequence at one end of the junction differs from germline and may be a read error. The J gene is TRBJ2-2, the V gene TRBV7-7; D possibly corresponds to TRBD2 (6 bases). The CDR3 is made up of 14 amino acids. The V gene's germline CDR1 is SSHAT and CDR2 FNYEAQ (reference sequence). CDR3 amino acids: CASSHTSTTGELFF. The CDR3 nucleotides read TGTGCTAGCAGCCATACTAGCACTACCGGGGAGCTGTTTTTT.

In this sample, this clone turned up a few times. The chain has TRBV7-9 and TRBJ2-2; D may be TRBD2 (6 bases). Germline lookup yields CDR1 SEHNR and CDR2 FQNEAQ (reference sequence). There are 14 residues in the CDR3. The V end lost 5 bases, the J end lost 5 bases, and 12 bases lay between the germline ends. CDR3 residues: CASSERGSTGELFF. In DNA form, the CDR3 reads TGTGCCAGCAGCGAACGGGGGAGTACCGGGGAGCTGTTTTTT.

The chain carries TRBV29-1 and TRBJ2-3; possible D gene TRBD2, 6 bases. Between the trimmed V and J ends, which lost 4 bases and 2 bases, there was a span of 10 bases. The CDR3 extends over 13 amino acids. Germline V gene sequence: CDR1 SQVTM, CDR2 ANQGSEA. The CDR3 loop reads CSVGGGATDTQYF. The CDR3 DNA follows: TGCAGCGTTGGTGGCGGGGCCACAGATACGCAGTATTTT.

The chain employs TRBV15 and TRBJ2-7, with 8 bases that match TRBD2. CDR1 is LNHNV, CDR2 YYDKDF, per germline (reference sequence). Germline trimming cut 4 bases from V and 7 bases from J; bases unmatched to any gene: 9. This CDR3 is built from 14 residues. CDR3 amino acids: CATSKEGSGGEQYV. The CDR3 coding sequence is TGTGCCACCAGCAAGGAGGGTTCGGGGGGGGAGCAGTACGTC.

The J gene is TRBJ2-1, the V gene TRBV7-3; 9 nucleotides agree with TRBD1. This CDR3 is built from 13 residues. The germline gives CDR1 SGHTA, CDR2 FQGTGA. The V and J ends lost 5 bases and 9 bases, in that order; junction bases with no gene match: 5. The CDR3 here is CASSPQGAGEQFF. The CDR3 DNA is TGTGCCAGCAGCCCACAGGGGGCTGGTGAGCAGTTCTTC.

For the CDR3, the DNA is TGTGCCAGCAGTTCCCATTCAGGACACATGAACACCGGGGAGCTGTTTTTT. Translation gives CASSSHSGHMNTGELFF. The chain uses TRBV27 and TRBJ2-2; a possible D gene is TRBD1 (5 bases). CDR3 length equals 17 residues. Between the trimmed V and J ends, which lost 4 bases and 1 base, there was a span of 16 bases. Germline lookup yields CDR1 MNHEY and CDR2 SMNVEV (reference sequence).